The rows below give T cell receptor beta chains drawn from one sample of a study of prognosis after radiotherapy for stage I lung cancer. Via MiXCR, TCRdb re-called the multiplex PCR reads, giving one row per CDR3 protein. The table lists around 59,000 distinct CDR3 sequences, about 26% of them singletons. The sample here was PBMCs, taken before or after stereotactic body radiation therapy (not recorded which). These receptors originate from a donor aged 50 or older with non-small cell lung cancer. Both conserved end residues are trimmed from each CDR3.

v_call: TRBV11-2
j_call: TRBJ2-3
cdr3_aa: ASSQGLFTDTQY

v_call: TRBV7-9
j_call: TRBJ2-3
cdr3_aa: ASSLYDLAGAADTQY

v_call: TRBV6-1
j_call: TRBJ1-4
cdr3_aa: ASSQGAGRNEKLF

v_call: TRBV7-3
j_call: TRBJ2-1
cdr3_aa: ASSPQGLAGNEQF

v_call: TRBV3-1
j_call: TRBJ2-5
cdr3_aa: ASSQDRYSKETQY

v_call: TRBV6-1
j_call: TRBJ2-7
cdr3_aa: ASSPGQGRVEQY

v_call: TRBV5-4
j_call: TRBJ1-1
cdr3_aa: ASSFYRTTGDTEAF

v_call: TRBV9
j_call: TRBJ2-1
cdr3_aa: ASSRRGRDSYNEQF

v_call: TRBV20-1
j_call: TRBJ2-3
cdr3_aa: SARVGGITDTQY

v_call: TRBV12-3/TRBV12-4
j_call: TRBJ2-5
cdr3_aa: ASSQTSKETQY

v_call: TRBV19
j_call: TRBJ1-5
cdr3_aa: ASSPRQGNSNQPQH

v_call: TRBV18
j_call: TRBJ1-2
cdr3_aa: ASYETDNYGYT

v_call: TRBV2
j_call: TRBJ2-5
cdr3_aa: ASSKGGTWRETQY

v_call: TRBV19
j_call: TRBJ2-2
cdr3_aa: ASSIIGGGSTGELF

v_call: TRBV2
j_call: TRBJ2-2
cdr3_aa: ASSDLIPGELF

v_call: TRBV6-1
j_call: TRBJ1-4
cdr3_aa: ASRALEKLF

v_call: TRBV9
j_call: TRBJ2-5
cdr3_aa: ASSEGSTQRGETQY

v_call: TRBV28
j_call: TRBJ2-5
cdr3_aa: ASRSSGAETQY

v_call: TRBV5-1
j_call: TRBJ2-3
cdr3_aa: ASSLGLDAPTDTQY